This passage covers 17 T cell receptor beta chains from one sample sequenced in a study of T cell responses to AZD1222 COVID-19 vaccine. Clones were read by immunoSEQ multiplex PCR, and TCRdb kept only the in-frame ones, dropping some. The table has about 100,000 clones, 92% seen once; the top ten hold 8% to 10%. The sample in question was peripheral blood, obtained 28 days after the second AZD1222 dose. The receptor source for this set is an adult who received the AZD1222 COVID-19 vaccine.

This clone occurred once. This chain connects TRBV5-1 to TRBJ2-7, with 8 bases fitting TRBD1. The ends lost 3 bases at V and 3 bases at J; junction bases unmatched: 11. The CDR3 is 16 amino acids. Germline CDR1 reads SGHRS; CDR2 reads YFSETQ. CDR3 amino acids: CASSYFGTGLDYEQYF. The CDR3 nucleotides read TGCGCCAGCAGCTATTTCGGGACAGGCCTAGACTACGAGCAGTACTTC.

This chain connects TRBV27 to TRBJ2-6, with 9 bases fitting TRBD1. From germline, CDR1 is MNHEY and CDR2 SMNVEV (reference sequence). This CDR3 has 17 amino acids. V lost 5 bases to trimming and J lost 4 bases; unmatched junction nucleotides: 9. The CDR3 DNA follows: TGTGCCAGCAGTCCGTGGGACAGGGCGGGAGGGGCCAACGTCCTGACTTTC. It yields the protein CASSPWDRAGGANVLTF.

The rearrangement uses TRBV10-3 and TRBJ1-5; D not resolved. The germline V gene encodes CDR1 ENHRY and CDR2 SYGVKD. CDR3 length: 13 residues. V was cut by 0 bases and J by 3 bases, with 3 bases left in between. CDR3: CAISESDNQPQHF. The DNA for the CDR3 is TGTGCCATCAGTGAGTCGGACAATCAGCCCCAGCATTTT.

The chain employs TRBV5-1 and TRBJ1-4, with 10 bases fitting TRBD1. The V gene end was trimmed by 5 bases and the J gene end by 7 bases; junction bases not matched to a gene: 8. The CDR3 runs to 15 residues. From germline, CDR1 is SGHRS and CDR2 YFSETQ. CDR3 protein: CASRPPGTGVEKLFF. The CDR3 nucleotides read TGCGCCAGCAGACCCCCCGGGACAGGGGTTGAAAAACTGTTTTTT.

The chain carries TRBV10-1 and TRBJ1-1; a weak D match, TRBD1 (6 bases). V was shortened by 6 bases and J by 6 bases, with 17 bases between the two germline ends. The CDR3 loop spans 14 amino acids. Germline CDR1 and CDR2: WNHNN and SYGVQD (reference sequence). CDR3: CASRGGAVGSEAFF. In DNA form, the CDR3 reads TGCGCCAGCAGGGGGGGGGCCGTTGGCTCTGAAGCTTTCTTT.

This chain connects TRBV9 to TRBJ2-7; tentative D call: TRBD1 (5 bases). Germline values: CDR1 SGDLS, CDR2 YYNGEE. This CDR3 spans 12 amino acids. V was clipped by 3 bases and J by 7 bases, with 11 bases between them. CDR3 in amino acids: CASSGFPGEQYF. CDR3 nucleotides: TGTGCCAGCAGCGGGTTTCCAGGGGAGCAGTACTTC. Looking up the rest from reference TRBV9 and TRBJ2-7 gives the full variable domain: DSGVTQTPKHLITATGQRVTLRCSPRSGDLSVYWYQQSLDQGLQFLIQYYNGEERAKGNILERFSAQQFPDLHSELNLSSLELGDSALYFCASSGFPGEQYFGPGTRLTVT.

The chain uses TRBV20-1 and TRBJ2-1; 8 nucleotides align to TRBD2. Germline V gene lookup returns CDR1 DFQATT and CDR2 SNEGSKA (reference sequence). With 3 bases clipped from V and 8 bases from J, the junction kept 9 bases outside the gene matches. The CDR3 consists of 14 residues. The CDR3 spells CSASPPRGGYEQFF. CDR3 in DNA: TGCAGTGCTAGTCCCCCACGGGGGGGATATGAGCAGTTCTTC.

The CDR3 DNA reads TGTGCCAGCAGTTATCGACTAGCGGAAATCGACTACGAGCAGTACTTC. Amino acid sequence: CASSYRLAEIDYEQYF. The chain uses TRBV6-2 or TRBV6-3 and TRBJ2-7, with 9 bases aligning to TRBD2. V lost 3 bases and J lost 3; bases outside the gene matches: 9. The germline gives CDR1 MNHEY, CDR2 SVGEGT. This CDR3 is built from 16 residues.

The J gene is TRBJ1-2, the V gene TRBV6-6, with 7 bases that match TRBD1. The V gene end was trimmed by 4 bases and the J gene end by 3 bases; junction bases not matched to a gene: 8. Germline V lookup: CDR1 MNHNY, CDR2 SVGAGI (reference sequence). The CDR3 is made up of 15 amino acids. CDR3 in DNA: TGTGCCAGCAGTTTCAGACAGGGCTTACACTATGGCTACACCTTC. Translating it yields CASSFRQGLHYGYTF.

For the CDR3, the DNA is TGTGCCAGCAGCCAAACGGGACAGGGGAACTCCTACGAGCAGTACTTC. Encoded protein: CASSQTGQGNSYEQYF. The chain recombines TRBV14 with TRBJ2-7; TRBD1 matches 10 bases. Germline-derived CDR1 and CDR2 are SGHDN and FVKESK. V was clipped by 2 bases and J by 0 bases; unmatched bases: 4. The CDR3 contains 16 residues.

This chain uses TRBV15 with TRBJ1-2; D call uncertain. The germline V and J ends were trimmed by 1 base and 4 bases, with 13 bases remaining between them. The CDR3 is 15 amino acids. Germline V lookup: CDR1 LNHNV, CDR2 YYDKDF (reference sequence). The CDR3 coding sequence is TGTGCCACCAGCAGAGGTCGGCAGGTCAGCTATGGCTACACCTTC. Translation gives CATSRGRQVSYGYTF.

The chain recombines TRBV9 with TRBJ1-1; 7 nucleotides match TRBD1. The V segment lost 4 bases and the J segment 4 bases; nucleotides outside the gene matches: 4. The CDR3 runs 13 residues. Germline values: CDR1 SGDLS, CDR2 YYNGEE. CDR3 sequence reads: CASSTTGFTEAFF. DNA of the CDR3: TGTGCCAGCAGCACGACAGGGTTCACTGAAGCTTTCTTT.

The V call is TRBV24-1, the J call TRBJ2-7; the match to TRBD1 covers 10 bases. CDR1 and CDR2 from the germline V gene are KGHDR and SFDVKD. Trimming at V came to 5 bases and at J to 2 bases, leaving 5 bases not matched to a gene. The CDR3 runs 15 residues. The DNA for the CDR3 is TGTGCCACCAGTGGAGGAGGGACAGGGGCCTACGAGCAGTACTTC. Translating gives CATSGGGTGAYEQYF.

The chain joins TRBV15 to TRBJ2-2, with a tentative D call TRBD1 (6 bases). V was pared by 5 bases and J by 2 bases, with 15 bases between. CDR3 length: 16 residues. Germline V gives CDR1 LNHNV, CDR2 YYDKDF (reference sequence). CDR3 sequence: CATSAAARGNTGELFF. The DNA for the CDR3 is TGTGCCACCAGCGCCGCGGCCAGGGGAAACACCGGGGAGCTGTTTTTT. Variable domain in full (rest from reference TRBV15 and TRBJ2-2): DAMVIQNPRYQVTQFGKPVTLSCSQTLNHNVMYWYQQKSSQAPKLLFHYYDKDFNNEADTPDNFQSRRPNTSFCFLDIRSPGLGDTAMYLCATSAAARGNTGELFFGEGSRLTVL.

CDR3 loop: CASNVEDTDAYEQYF. In nucleotides, the CDR3 is TGTGCCAGCAACGTCGAGGATACAGACGCTTACGAGCAGTACTTC. The chain couples TRBV6-5 to TRBJ2-7; D not resolved. This CDR3 is built from 15 residues. The V and J ends lost 7 bases and 4 bases respectively, with 20 bases between them. Germline V gene lookup returns CDR1 MNHEY and CDR2 SVGAGI.

The chain is built from TRBV4-3 and TRBJ1-3, with unresolved D. Trimming cost V 5 bases and J 0 bases, with 14 bases left between them. There are 16 residues in the CDR3. Germline V CDR1 and CDR2: LGHNA, YSLEER. CDR3 coding DNA: TGCGCCAGCAGCTTAGACCCTGTTAGCTCTGGAAACACCATATATTTT. It specifies CASSLDPVSSGNTIYF.

The chain combines TRBV11-2 with TRBJ2-1, with TRBD2 matching 14 bases. The CDR3 consists of 16 residues. V was pared by 1 base and J by 6 bases, with 2 bases of the junction left unmatched. CDR1 and CDR2 (germline): SGHAT, FQNNGV. The chain's CDR3 is CASSLVGLAGVNEQFF. For the CDR3, the DNA is TGTGCCAGCAGCTTAGTGGGACTAGCGGGAGTCAATGAGCAGTTCTTC.